This T cell receptor (beta chain) was recorded in a study of T cells in Graves' hyperthyroidism and ophthalmopathy. The investigators amplified TCR beta CDR3 regions from RNA transcripts. A set of HTBI primers served as the primers for a first-round RT-PCR of the TCR CDR3. One entry per CDR3 protein results from TCRdb running MiXCR on the multiplex PCR reads. In the table there are about 400,000 distinct CDR3 sequences, just under 15% of which are singletons. This CDR3 is built from 14 residues. The V gene's germline CDR1 is MNHNS and CDR2 SASEGT. Trimming removed 11 bases at V and 0 bases at J, with 13 bases between.

The chain uses TRBV6-1 and TRBJ2-2; tentatively, D is TRBD1 or TRBD2 (6 bases each). This sequence was found in a woman aged 25 to 39 with Graves' hyperthyroidism. Material for sequencing was blood. The CDR3 nucleotides are TGTGCCGGTGGGGGGCGGCCGAACACCGGGGAGCTGTTTTTT. Encoded protein: CAGGGRPNTGELFF.